The clone carrying this T cell receptor (beta chain) was observed a handful of times. The CDR3 sequence is 15 residues long. V was clipped by 1 base and J by 6 bases; unmatched bases: 6. Per germline, CDR1 GTSNPN and CDR2 SVGIG (reference sequence). These data are taken from a study of regulatory T cells in long-lasting Graves disease. Building the TCR beta libraries relied on iRepertoire HTBI primers, and CDR3 regions underwent Arm-PCR. Each CDR3 protein gets one entry after TCRdb re-called the multiplex PCR reads with MiXCR. The table lists 410,000 or so distinct CDR3 sequences, 15% of them singletons. Time point: newly diagnosed GD, antithyroid drugs for less than 3 months. PBMC RNA was the source of the TCR library. The sample was also reused in another study, on T cells in Graves' hyperthyroidism and ophthalmopathy.

This specimen consisted of peripheral blood mononuclear cells (PBMCs), obtained at new diagnosis, from a patient treated with antithyroid drugs. The chain couples TRBV30 to TRBJ1-4, with 9 bases matching TRBD1. The TCR comes from a woman aged 25 to 45 with Graves disease. CDR3 nucleotide sequence: TGTGCCTGGAGTGACCCGGGACAGGGAGATGAAAAACTGTTTTTT. Protein sequence: CAWSDPGQGDEKLFF.